This T cell receptor (beta chain) was identified during a study of cytomegalovirus exposure and HLA in healthy donors. PCR used 60 Vbeta primers and 13 Jbeta primers. Assay: immunoSEQ multiplex PCR; the TCRdb copy retains only in-frame clones and omits some. This repertoire shows approximately 140,000 clones, about three quarters found once; its top ten account for about 2%. Comment on this clone: Its target is unknown.

Findings and caveats of the study: Further analysis was carried out later, and it showed several of the most significant clusters appearing linked to common viral pathogens.

The sample comprised PBMCs. The TCR originated in a man between 40 and 49 years old in good health and CMV-seronegative.

CDR3 protein: CASSRTGEGYGYTF. CDR3 DNA sequence: TGTGCCAGCAGTAGGACAGGGGAGGGCTATGGCTACACCTTC. The chain is built from TRBV6-5 and TRBJ1-2, with 9 bases fitting TRBD1. The germline CDR1 and CDR2 sequences are MNHEY and SVGAGI. The junction had 5 bases not matched to a gene; V was cut back by 5 bases and J by 4 bases. The CDR3 spans 14 residues.